This T cell receptor beta chain was captured in a study of monozygotic twins with inflammatory bowel disease. Study-wide points: Patients with IBD had less TCRbeta diversity (inverse Simpson) than their healthy co-twins. Patients got different immunosuppressive treatments, which may have made their repertoires more variable.

Comments on this clonotype: The antigen is unknown.

No sorting of T cells preceded isolation of total RNA from whole blood. TCRdb reprocessed the 5' RACE reads and stores each CDR3 protein as one record, lacking DNA. Here the sample table reports 300,000 to 400,000 distinct CDR3 sequences. The CDR3 has 14 residues. Germline CDR1 and CDR2: MNHNY and SVGAGI (reference sequence). The sequenced sample was blood. J is TRBJ2-7 and V is TRBV6-6; TCRdb gives TRBD2 as the D gene, but with no DNA this cannot be confirmed. This sequence was found in a human donor with ulcerative colitis or Crohn's disease, or a healthy co-twin of an affected twin (not recorded which). CDR3 in amino acids: CASSPTLAVYEQYF.